Shown below are 18 T cell receptor beta chains from a single sample sequenced in a study of T-cell memory formation after mild COVID-19. A single record per CDR3 protein comes from TCRdb applying MiXCR to the 5' RACE reads. The table shows about 200,000 distinct CDR3 sequences, with 9.5% occurring only once. Sequencing used PBMCs or a T cell subset sorted from them (not recorded which). These TCRs come from a man in his late teens or twenties who had mild COVID-19 (a few samples of this study predate the infection). Cell type and time point are not known.

This clonotype occurred a few times. V usage is TRBV4-3 and J usage is TRBJ2-2; perhaps TRBD1 as D (6 bases). The germline V gene has CDR1 LGHNA and CDR2 YSLEER. Between the trimmed V and J ends, which lost 4 bases and 0 bases, there was a span of 12 bases. The CDR3 covers 16 residues. The CDR3 nucleotides are TGCGCCAGCAGCCTACGAGGGGGAGCGAACACCGGGGAGCTGTTTTTT. It codes for CASSLRGGANTGELFF.

The rearrangement joins TRBV28 to TRBJ1-4, with 9 nucleotides matching TRBD1. The CDR3 is made up of 14 amino acids. The V and J ends lost 6 bases and 6 bases, in that order; junction bases with no gene match: 5. Germline V gene lookup returns CDR1 MDHEN and CDR2 SYDVKM. The CDR3 spells CASSPGTGHEKLFF. The CDR3 bases are TGTGCCAGCAGCCCCGGGACAGGGCATGAAAAACTGTTTTTT.

The V gene is TRBV5-1, the J gene TRBJ2-1; the D gene is possibly TRBD2 (6 bases). The CDR3 loop spans 15 amino acids. V lost 4 bases and J lost 6, with 17 bases in between. Germline-derived CDR1 and CDR2 are SGHRS and YFSETQ. The CDR3 loop is CASSPSAGLSNEQFF. CDR3 nucleotides: TGCGCCAGCAGCCCCTCCGCGGGGTTGTCCAATGAGCAGTTCTTC.

The CDR3 region has the DNA TGTGCCAGCAGTTACCAGGCCCGCGGACTAGCGTTAAGCCAGACCCAGTACTTC. Its protein product is CASSYQARGLALSQTQYF. The chain carries TRBV6-5 and TRBJ2-5; 9 bases agree with TRBD2. The CDR3 spans 18 residues. The germline V gene has CDR1 MNHEY and CDR2 SVGAGI. After removal of 2 bases from V and 6 bases from J, the junction contained 16 bases not matched to a gene.

The rearrangement uses TRBV3-1 and TRBJ1-3; no definite D call. Trimming cost V 2 bases and J 0 bases, with 5 bases left between them. Germline V lookup: CDR1 LGHDT, CDR2 YNNKEL (reference sequence). CDR3 size: 14 residues. The CDR3 here is CASSQRASGNTIYF. CDR3 bases: TGTGCCAGCAGCCAACGAGCCTCTGGAAACACCATATATTTT.

This clonotype showed up many times. The rearrangement links TRBV19 to TRBJ2-7; TRBD1 is a possible D gene (7 bases). The CDR3 is 16 residues long. Germline loops: CDR1 LNHDA, CDR2 SQIVND (reference sequence). The ends were cut back, 4 bases at V and 1 base at J, with 17 bases in the middle. The CDR3 sequence is CASSRGGGGASYEQYV. The CDR3 DNA reads as TGTGCCAGTAGTAGGGGAGGAGGGGGCGCATCCTACGAGCAGTACGTC.

This clonotype was seen at least ten times. CDR3: CASSFGGQPQHF. The CDR3 nucleotides read TGTGCCAGCAGTTTCGGGGGCCAGCCCCAGCATTTT. The chain couples TRBV28 to TRBJ1-5; D is possibly TRBD1 (6 bases). CDR1 MDHEN and CDR2 SYDVKM come from the germline V gene. Between the trimmed V and J ends, which lost 3 bases and 7 bases, there was a span of 7 bases. The CDR3 is made up of 12 amino acids.

This clonotype was detected ten times or more. The chain uses TRBV12-3 or TRBV12-4 and TRBJ2-1; 9 nucleotides match TRBD1. The CDR3 loop spans 15 amino acids. J lost 0 bases, V lost 5 bases, and 2 bases had no gene match. This chain's CDR3 is CASSQGQGSYNEQFF. CDR3 bases: TGTGCCAGCAGTCAGGGACAGGGCTCCTACAATGAGCAGTTCTTC.

This clonotype was seen repeatedly, ten times or more. The chain uses TRBV20-1 and TRBJ1-1, with a possible D match to TRBD1 (5 bases). CDR1 is DFQATT and CDR2 is SNEGSKA in the germline V gene (reference sequence). The CDR3 extends over 14 amino acids. V lost 0 bases and J 4 bases, leaving 12 bases between the germline ends. The CDR3 DNA reads as TGCAGTGCTAGAGATCGCCAGGGCCGCACTGAAGCTTTCTTT. Encoded protein: CSARDRQGRTEAFF.

The chain is built from TRBV29-1 and TRBJ2-5, with TRBD1 as a possible D gene (7 bases). Trimming stripped 6 bases from V and 7 bases from J, with 15 bases between. CDR1 is SQVTM and CDR2 is ANQGSEA in the germline V gene. CDR3 length: 12 residues. CDR3 sequence: CSVDRQGGTQYF. CDR3 sequence (DNA): TGCAGCGTGGATCGACAGGGAGGGACCCAGTACTTC.

This clonotype was seen repeatedly, ten times or more. The chain has TRBV7-8 and TRBJ2-3, with 10 bases identical to TRBD1. This CDR3 region has 14 residues. The germline CDR1 and CDR2 sequences are SGHVS and FQNEAQ. J was trimmed by 6 bases and V by 4 bases; bases with no gene match: 4. CDR3: CASSSGTGADTQYF. The CDR3, as DNA: TGTGCCAGCAGCTCCGGGACAGGGGCCGATACGCAGTATTTT.

The J gene is TRBJ1-1, the V gene TRBV7-9; weak D call: TRBD1 (5 bases). Germline V gene data show CDR1 as SEHNR and CDR2 as FQNEAQ (reference sequence). CDR3 length equals 15 residues. V lost 0 bases to trimming and J lost 6 bases, with 14 bases between them. In DNA, the CDR3 is TGTGCCAGCAGCTTAGCTCCGGGGCCAGGAGCTGAAGCTTTCTTT. It translates to CASSLAPGPGAEAFF.

V is TRBV4-1 and J is TRBJ2-7; TRBD2 agrees at 9 bases. The trim removed 1 base at V and 7 bases at J, leaving 11 bases unmatched. There are 16 residues in the CDR3. Germline V gene data show CDR1 as MGHRA and CDR2 as YSYEKL. The CDR3 reads CASSQGGLAQRGEQYF. The CDR3 coding sequence is TGCGCCAGCAGCCAAGGGGGACTAGCTCAACGAGGGGAGCAGTACTTC.

This sequence joins TRBV10-3 and TRBJ2-3, with a weak D call TRBD2 (6 bases). CDR1 ENHRY and CDR2 SYGVKD come from the germline V gene. V was trimmed by 11 bases and J by 4 bases, leaving 7 bases between them. The CDR3 consists of 10 residues. This chain's CDR3 is CASGADTQYF. CDR3 in DNA: TGTGCCTCGGGGGCAGATACGCAGTATTTT.

The chain links TRBV6-5 to TRBJ2-3; the match to TRBD1 covers 7 bases. CDR3 length: 13 amino acids. Germline V gene data show CDR1 as MNHEY and CDR2 as SVGAGI. With V trimmed by 9 bases and J by 3 bases, 6 bases remained unmatched. In DNA form, the CDR3 reads TGTGCCAGGGGACAGTTGCTGACAGATACGCAGTATTTT. It encodes CARGQLLTDTQYF.

This clonotype was picked up a small number of times. CDR3 residues: CASMSTDRAYSPLHF. CDR3 bases: TGTGCCAGCATGTCGACCGACAGGGCCTATTCACCCCTCCACTTT. The chain combines TRBV25-1 with TRBJ1-6, with 7 bases matching TRBD1. V dropped 7 bases and J dropped 8; count of bases not matched to a gene: 11. From germline, CDR1 is MGHDK and CDR2 SYGVNS. This CDR3 contains 15 residues.

This clonotype came up many times. The gene calls are TRBV10-3 and TRBJ2-1; 10 bases are a match to TRBD2. Germline V gene sequence: CDR1 ENHRY, CDR2 SYGVKD. The CDR3 is made up of 15 amino acids. The trim removed 10 bases at V and 3 bases at J, leaving 9 bases unmatched. The CDR3 protein is CATGPSGGHYNEQFF. CDR3 sequence (DNA): TGTGCCACCGGGCCTAGCGGGGGCCACTACAATGAGCAGTTCTTC.

This chain uses TRBV6-6 with TRBJ1-1, with D possibly TRBD1 on 6 matching bases. The ends were cut back, 7 bases at V and 5 bases at J, with 17 bases in the middle. CDR1 and CDR2 from the germline V gene are MNHNY and SVGAGI (reference sequence). The CDR3 loop spans 14 amino acids. CDR3 coding DNA: TGTGCCAGCACCCCCAGCTGGGGGCAAACTGAAGCTTTCTTT. This gives the protein CASTPSWGQTEAFF.